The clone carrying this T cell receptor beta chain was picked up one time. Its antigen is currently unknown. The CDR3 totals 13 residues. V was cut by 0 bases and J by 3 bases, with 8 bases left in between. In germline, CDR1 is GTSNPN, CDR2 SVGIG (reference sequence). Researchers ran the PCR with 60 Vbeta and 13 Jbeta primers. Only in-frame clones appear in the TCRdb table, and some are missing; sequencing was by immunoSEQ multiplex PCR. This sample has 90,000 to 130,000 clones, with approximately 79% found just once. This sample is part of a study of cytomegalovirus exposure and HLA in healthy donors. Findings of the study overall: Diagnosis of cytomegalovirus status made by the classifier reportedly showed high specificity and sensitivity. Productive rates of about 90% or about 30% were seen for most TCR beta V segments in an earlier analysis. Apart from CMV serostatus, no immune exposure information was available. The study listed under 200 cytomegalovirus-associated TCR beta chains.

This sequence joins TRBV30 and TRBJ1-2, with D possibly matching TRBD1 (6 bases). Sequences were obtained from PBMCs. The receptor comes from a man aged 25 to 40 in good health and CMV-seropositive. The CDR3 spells CAWSVPGDYGYTF. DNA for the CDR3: TGTGCCTGGAGTGTACCAGGGGACTATGGCTACACCTTC.